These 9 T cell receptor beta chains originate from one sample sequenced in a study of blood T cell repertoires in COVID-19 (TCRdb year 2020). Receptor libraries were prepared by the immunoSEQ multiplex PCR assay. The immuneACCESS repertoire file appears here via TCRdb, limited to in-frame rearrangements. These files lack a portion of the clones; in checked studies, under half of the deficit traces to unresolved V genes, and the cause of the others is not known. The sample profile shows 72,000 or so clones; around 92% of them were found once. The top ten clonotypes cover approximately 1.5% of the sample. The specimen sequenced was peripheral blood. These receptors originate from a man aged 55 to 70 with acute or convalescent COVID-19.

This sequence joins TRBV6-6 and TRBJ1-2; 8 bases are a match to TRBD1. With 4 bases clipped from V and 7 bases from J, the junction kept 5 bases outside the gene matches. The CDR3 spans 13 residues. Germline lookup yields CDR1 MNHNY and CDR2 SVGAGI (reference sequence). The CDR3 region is CASSSQQGAGYTF. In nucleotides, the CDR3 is TGTGCCAGCAGTTCTCAGCAGGGGGCTGGCTACACCTTC.

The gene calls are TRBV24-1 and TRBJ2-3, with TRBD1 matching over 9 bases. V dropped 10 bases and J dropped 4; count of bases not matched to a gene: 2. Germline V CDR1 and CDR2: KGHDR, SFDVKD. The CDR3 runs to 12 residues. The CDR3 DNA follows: TGTGCCACGGGACAGGGCGCAGATACGCAGTATTTT. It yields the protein CATGQGADTQYF.

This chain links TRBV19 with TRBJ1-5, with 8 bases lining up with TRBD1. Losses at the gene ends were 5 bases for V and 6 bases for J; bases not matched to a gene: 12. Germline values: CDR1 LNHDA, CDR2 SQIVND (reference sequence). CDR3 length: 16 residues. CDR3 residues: CASSLRGQGASQPQHF. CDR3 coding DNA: TGTGCCAGTAGTCTCCGAGGCCAGGGGGCGAGTCAGCCCCAGCATTTT. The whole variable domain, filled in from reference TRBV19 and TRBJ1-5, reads DGGITQSPKYLFRKEGQNVTLSCEQNLNHDAMYWYRQDPGQGLRLIYYSQIVNDFQKGDIAEGYSVSREKKESFPLTVTSAQKNPTAFYLCASSLRGQGASQPQHFGDGTRLSIL.

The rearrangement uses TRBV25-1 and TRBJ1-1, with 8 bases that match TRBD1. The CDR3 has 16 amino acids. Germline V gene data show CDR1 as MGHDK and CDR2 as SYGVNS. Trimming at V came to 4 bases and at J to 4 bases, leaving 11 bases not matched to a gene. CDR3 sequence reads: CASSAGGTGLGTEAFF. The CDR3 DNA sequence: TGTGCCAGCAGTGCGGGCGGGACAGGACTGGGCACTGAAGCTTTCTTT.

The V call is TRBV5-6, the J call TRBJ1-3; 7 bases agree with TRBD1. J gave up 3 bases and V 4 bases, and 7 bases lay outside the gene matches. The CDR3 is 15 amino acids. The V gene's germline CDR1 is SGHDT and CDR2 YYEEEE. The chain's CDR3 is CASSTRTGFGNTIYF. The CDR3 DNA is TGTGCCAGCAGCACCCGGACAGGCTTTGGAAACACCATATATTTT.

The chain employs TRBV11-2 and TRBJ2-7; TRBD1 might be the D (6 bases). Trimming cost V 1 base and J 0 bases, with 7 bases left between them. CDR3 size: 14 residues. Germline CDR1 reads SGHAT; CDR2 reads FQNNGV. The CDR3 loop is CASSLGTVSYEQYF. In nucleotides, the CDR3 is TGTGCCAGCAGCTTAGGGACAGTCTCCTACGAGCAGTACTTC.

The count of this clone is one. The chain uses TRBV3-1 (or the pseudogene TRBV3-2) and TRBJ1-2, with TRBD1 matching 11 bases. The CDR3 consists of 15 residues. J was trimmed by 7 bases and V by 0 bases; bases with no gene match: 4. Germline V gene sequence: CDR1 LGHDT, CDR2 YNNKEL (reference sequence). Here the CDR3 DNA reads TGTGCCAGCAGCCAAGATCCCGGGACAGGGGGTGGCTACACCTTC. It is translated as CASSQDPGTGGGYTF.

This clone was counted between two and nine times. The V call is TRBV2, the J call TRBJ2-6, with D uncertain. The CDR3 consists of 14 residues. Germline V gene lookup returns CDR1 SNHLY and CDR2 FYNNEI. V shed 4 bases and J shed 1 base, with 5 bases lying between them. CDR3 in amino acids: CASSAGSGANVLTF. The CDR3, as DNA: TGTGCCAGCAGTGCCGGGTCTGGGGCCAACGTCCTGACTTTC. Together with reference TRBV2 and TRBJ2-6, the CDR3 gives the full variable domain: EPEVTQTPSHQVTQMGQEVILRCVPISNHLYFYWYRQILGQKVEFLVSFYNNEISEKSEIFDDQFSVERPDGSNFTLKIRSTKLEDSAMYFCASSAGSGANVLTFGAGSRLTVL.

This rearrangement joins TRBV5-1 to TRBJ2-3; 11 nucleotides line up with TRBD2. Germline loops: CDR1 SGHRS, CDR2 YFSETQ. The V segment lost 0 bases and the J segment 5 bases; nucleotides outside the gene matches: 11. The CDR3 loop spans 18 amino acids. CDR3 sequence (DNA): TGCGCCAGCAGCTTGGCCCCGGTAGCGGGGGGGCTCATAGATACGCAGTATTTT. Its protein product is CASSLAPVAGGLIDTQYF.